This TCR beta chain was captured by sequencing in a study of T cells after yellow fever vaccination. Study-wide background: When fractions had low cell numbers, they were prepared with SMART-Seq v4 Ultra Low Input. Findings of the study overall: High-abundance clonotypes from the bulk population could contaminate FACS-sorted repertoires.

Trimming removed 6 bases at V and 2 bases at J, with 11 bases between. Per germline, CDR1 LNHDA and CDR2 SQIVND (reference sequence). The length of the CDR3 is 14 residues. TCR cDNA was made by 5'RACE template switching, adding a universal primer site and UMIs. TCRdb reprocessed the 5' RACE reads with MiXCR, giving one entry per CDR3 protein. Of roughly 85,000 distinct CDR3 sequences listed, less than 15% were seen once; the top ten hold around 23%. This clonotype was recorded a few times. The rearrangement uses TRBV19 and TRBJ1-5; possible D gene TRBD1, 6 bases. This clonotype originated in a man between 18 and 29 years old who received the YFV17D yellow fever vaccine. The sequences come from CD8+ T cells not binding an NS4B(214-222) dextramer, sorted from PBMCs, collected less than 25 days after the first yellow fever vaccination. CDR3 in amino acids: CASSQGWGNQPQHF. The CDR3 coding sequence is TGTGCCAGTAGCCAGGGGTGGGGCAATCAGCCCCAGCATTTT.